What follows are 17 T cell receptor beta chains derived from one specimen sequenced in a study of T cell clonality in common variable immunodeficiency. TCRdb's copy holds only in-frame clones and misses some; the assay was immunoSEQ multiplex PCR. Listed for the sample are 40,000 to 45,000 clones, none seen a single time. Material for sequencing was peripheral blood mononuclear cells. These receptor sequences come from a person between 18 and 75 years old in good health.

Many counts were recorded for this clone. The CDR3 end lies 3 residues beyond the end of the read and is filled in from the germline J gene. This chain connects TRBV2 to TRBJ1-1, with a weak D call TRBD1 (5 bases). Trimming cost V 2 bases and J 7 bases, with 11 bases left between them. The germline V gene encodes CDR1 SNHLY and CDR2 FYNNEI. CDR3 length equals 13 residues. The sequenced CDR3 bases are TGTGCCAGCAGTGAAAGGGGCGAGATTGAA. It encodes CASSERGEIE. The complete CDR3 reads CASSERGEIEAFF.

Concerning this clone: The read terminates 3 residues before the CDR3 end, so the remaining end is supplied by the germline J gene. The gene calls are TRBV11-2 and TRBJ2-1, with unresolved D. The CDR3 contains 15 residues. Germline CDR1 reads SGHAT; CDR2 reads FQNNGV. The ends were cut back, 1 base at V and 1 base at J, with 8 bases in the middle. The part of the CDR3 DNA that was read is TGTGCCAGCAGCTTAGGCGTCCTGTCCTACAATGAG. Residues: CASSLGVLSYNE. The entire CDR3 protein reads CASSLGVLSYNEQFF.

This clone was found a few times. CDR3 DNA, as far as it was read: TGTGCCAGTAGTACGACAGCGAACTATGGC. Its translation is CASSTTANYG. The complete CDR3 protein is CASSTTANYGYTF. The genes are TRBV19 and TRBJ1-2; tentative D call: TRBD1 (5 bases). Sequencing ends 3 residues short of the CDR3 end; the germline J gene provides the rest. This CDR3 is 13 amino acids long. Trimming left V 4 bases short and J 2 bases short, with 8 bases between. The germline gives CDR1 LNHDA, CDR2 SQIVND (reference sequence).

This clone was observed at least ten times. The part of the CDR3 DNA that was read is TGTGCCAGCAGCTACTACCCCTACGAG. Its translation: CASSYYPYE. The entire CDR3 is CASSYYPYEQYF. This chain connects TRBV11-1 to TRBJ2-7; D ambiguous. The read ends 3 residues before the CDR3 terminus; that terminus is restored from the germline J gene. Per germline, CDR1 SGHAT and CDR2 FQDESV (reference sequence). The CDR3 covers 12 residues. V was cut by 4 bases and J by 2 bases, with 6 bases left in between.

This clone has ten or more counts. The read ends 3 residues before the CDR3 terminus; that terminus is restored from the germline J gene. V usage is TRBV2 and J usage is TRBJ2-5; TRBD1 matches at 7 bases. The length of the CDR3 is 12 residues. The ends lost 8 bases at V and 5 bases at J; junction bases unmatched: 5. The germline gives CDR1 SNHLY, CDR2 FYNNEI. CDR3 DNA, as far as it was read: TGTGCCAGCGGACAGGTCGAGGAGACC. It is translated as CASGQVEET. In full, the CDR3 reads CASGQVEETQYF.

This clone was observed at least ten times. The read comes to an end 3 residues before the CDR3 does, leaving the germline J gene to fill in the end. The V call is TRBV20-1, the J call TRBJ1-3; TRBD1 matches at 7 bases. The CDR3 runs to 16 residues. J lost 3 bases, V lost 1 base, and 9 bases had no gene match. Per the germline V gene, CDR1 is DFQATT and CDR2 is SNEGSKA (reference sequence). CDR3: CSARGGQRNGGNTIYF. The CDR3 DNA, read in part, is TGCAGTGCTAGAGGGGGACAGCGAAACGGTGGAAACACC.

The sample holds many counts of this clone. The DNA read from the CDR3 is TGCAGTGCACAGCGGGGGGGGAGCCAAGAGACC. It codes for CSAQRGGSQET. The whole CDR3 protein reads CSAQRGGSQETQYF. The J gene is TRBJ2-5, the V gene TRBV20-1, with 10 bases matching TRBD2. The read ends 3 residues shy of where the CDR3 ends; the end is completed using the germline J gene. After removal of 6 bases from V and 1 base from J, the junction contained 5 bases not matched to a gene. CDR3 length: 14 residues. The germline V gene encodes CDR1 DFQATT and CDR2 SNEGSKA (reference sequence).

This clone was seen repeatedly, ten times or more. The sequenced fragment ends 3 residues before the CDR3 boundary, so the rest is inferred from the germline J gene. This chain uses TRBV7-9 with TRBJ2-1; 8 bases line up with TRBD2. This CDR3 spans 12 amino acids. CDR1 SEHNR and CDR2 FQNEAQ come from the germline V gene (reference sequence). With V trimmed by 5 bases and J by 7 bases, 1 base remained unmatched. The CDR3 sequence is CASSRLANEQFF. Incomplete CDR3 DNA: TGTGCCAGCAGCCGACTAGCGAATGAG.

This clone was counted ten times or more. The CDR3 bases that were read are TGCAGTGCTGGAAGGACAGGTTACAATGAG. This translates into CSAGRTGYNE. The complete CDR3 sequence is CSAGRTGYNEQFF. V is TRBV20-1 and J is TRBJ2-1; 7 nucleotides align to TRBD1. From the germline J gene comes the end of the CDR3, since the read stops 3 residues before it. Germline CDR1 is DFQATT and CDR2 is SNEGSKA (reference sequence). V lost 5 bases and J lost 4; bases outside the gene matches: 5. The CDR3 is 13 residues long.

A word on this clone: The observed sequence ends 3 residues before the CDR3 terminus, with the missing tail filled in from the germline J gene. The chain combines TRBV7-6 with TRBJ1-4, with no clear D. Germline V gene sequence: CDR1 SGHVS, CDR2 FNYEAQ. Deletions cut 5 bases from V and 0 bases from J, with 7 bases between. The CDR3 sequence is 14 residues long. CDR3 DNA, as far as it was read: TGTGCCAGCAGCGGCCGATCAACTAATGAAAAA. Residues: CASSGRSTNEK. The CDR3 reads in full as CASSGRSTNEKLFF.

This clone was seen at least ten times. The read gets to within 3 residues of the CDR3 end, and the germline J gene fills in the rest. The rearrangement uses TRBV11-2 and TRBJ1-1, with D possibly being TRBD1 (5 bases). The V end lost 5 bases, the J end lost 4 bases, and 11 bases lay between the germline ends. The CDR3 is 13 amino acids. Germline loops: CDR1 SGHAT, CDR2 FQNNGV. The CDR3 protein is CASSPPGGTEAFF. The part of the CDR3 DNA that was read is TGTGCCAGCAGCCCTCCGGGGGGCACTGAA.

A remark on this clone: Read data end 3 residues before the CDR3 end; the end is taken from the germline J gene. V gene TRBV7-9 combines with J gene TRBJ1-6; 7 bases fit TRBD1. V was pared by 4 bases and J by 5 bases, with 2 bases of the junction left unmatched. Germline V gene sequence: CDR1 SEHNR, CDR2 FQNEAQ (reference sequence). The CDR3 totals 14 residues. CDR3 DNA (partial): TGTGCCAGCAGCTCGACAGGGCATAATTCACCC. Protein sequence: CASSSTGHNSP. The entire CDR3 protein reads CASSSTGHNSPLHF.

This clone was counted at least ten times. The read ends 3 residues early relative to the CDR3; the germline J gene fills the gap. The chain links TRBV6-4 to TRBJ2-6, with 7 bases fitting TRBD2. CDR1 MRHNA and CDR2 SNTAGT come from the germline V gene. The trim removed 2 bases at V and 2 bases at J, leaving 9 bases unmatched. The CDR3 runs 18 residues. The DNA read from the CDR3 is TGTGCCAGCAGTGACGGGTCGGGGGGAATAACTGGGGCCAACGTC. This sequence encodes CASSDGSGGITGANV. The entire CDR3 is CASSDGSGGITGANVLTF.

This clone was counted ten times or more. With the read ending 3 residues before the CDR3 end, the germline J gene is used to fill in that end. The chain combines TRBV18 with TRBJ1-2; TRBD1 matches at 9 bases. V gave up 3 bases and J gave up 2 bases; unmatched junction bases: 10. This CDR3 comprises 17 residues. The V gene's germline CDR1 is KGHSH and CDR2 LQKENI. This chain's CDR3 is CASSPPGTGNPNYGYTF. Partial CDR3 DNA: TGTGCCAGCTCACCCCCCGGGACAGGGAACCCCAACTATGGC.

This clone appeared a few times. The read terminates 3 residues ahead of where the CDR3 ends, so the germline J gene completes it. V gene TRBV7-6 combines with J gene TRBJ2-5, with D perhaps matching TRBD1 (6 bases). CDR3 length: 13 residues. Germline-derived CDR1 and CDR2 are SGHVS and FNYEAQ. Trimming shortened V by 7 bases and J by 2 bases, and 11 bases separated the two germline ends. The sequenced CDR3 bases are TGTGCCAGCAAGGGGGTCGGGCAAGAGACC. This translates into CASKGVGQET. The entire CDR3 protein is CASKGVGQETQYF.

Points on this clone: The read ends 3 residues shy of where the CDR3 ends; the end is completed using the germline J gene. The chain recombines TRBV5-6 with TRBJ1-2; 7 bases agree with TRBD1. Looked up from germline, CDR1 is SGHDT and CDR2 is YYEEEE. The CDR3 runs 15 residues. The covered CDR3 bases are TGTGCCAGCAGCTCCGGGACAGATCTATACGCCGGC. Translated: CASSSGTDLYAG. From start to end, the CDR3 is CASSSGTDLYAGYTF.

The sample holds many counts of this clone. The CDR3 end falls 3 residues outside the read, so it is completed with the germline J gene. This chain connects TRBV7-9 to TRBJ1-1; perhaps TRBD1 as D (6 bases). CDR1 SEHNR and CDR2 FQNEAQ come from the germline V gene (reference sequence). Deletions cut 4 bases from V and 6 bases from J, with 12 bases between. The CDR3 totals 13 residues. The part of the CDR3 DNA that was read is TGTGCCAGCAGCTCTACGACAGGCTCTGAA. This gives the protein CASSSTTGSE. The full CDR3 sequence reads CASSSTTGSEAFF.